The 2 T cell receptor beta chains below all came from one sample that was sequenced in a study of PD-1 blockade in mismatch repair-deficient tumors. The data were produced by immunoSEQ multiplex PCR, yet TCRdb's version contains in-frame clones alone and is incomplete. The sample records over 60,000 clones, 88% being singletons. Specimen: peripheral blood, collected 52 weeks after starting pembrolizumab. The receptors stem from an adult with mismatch repair-deficient cancer.

V usage is TRBV2 and J usage is TRBJ2-7; 10 bases are a match to TRBD2. The CDR3 covers 14 residues. V dropped 3 bases and J dropped 6; count of bases not matched to a gene: 5. Germline assignment: CDR1 SNHLY and CDR2 FYNNEI. CDR3 nucleotide sequence: TGTGCCAGCAGTGACCAGCGGGAGGGTCGCGAGCAGTACTTC. It is translated as CASSDQREGREQYF. Using reference TRBV2 and TRBJ2-7 for the parts outside the CDR3, the full variable domain is EPEVTQTPSHQVTQMGQEVILRCVPISNHLYFYWYRQILGQKVEFLVSFYNNEISEKSEIFDDQFSVERPDGSNFTLKIRSTKLEDSAMYFCASSDQREGREQYFGPGTRLTVT.

This chain links TRBV4-3 with TRBJ2-5; D not resolved. CDR3 size: 15 residues. Germline lookup yields CDR1 LGHNA and CDR2 YSLEER. V was clipped by 0 bases and J by 2 bases, with 10 bases between them. CDR3 protein: CASSQDRTIQETQYF. The CDR3 DNA follows: TGCGCCAGCAGCCAAGATAGGACGATTCAAGAGACCCAGTACTTC.